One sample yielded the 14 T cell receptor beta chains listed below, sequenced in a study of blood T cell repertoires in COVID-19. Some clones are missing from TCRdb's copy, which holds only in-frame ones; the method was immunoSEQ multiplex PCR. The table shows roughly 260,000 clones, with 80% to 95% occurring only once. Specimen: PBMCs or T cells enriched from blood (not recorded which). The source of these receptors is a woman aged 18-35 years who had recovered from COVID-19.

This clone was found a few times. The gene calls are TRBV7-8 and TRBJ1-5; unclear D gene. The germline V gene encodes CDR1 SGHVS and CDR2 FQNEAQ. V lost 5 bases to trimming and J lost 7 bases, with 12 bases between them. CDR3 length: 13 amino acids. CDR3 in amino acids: CASSPSYEQPQHF. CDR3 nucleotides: TGTGCCAGCAGCCCCTCGTATGAGCAGCCCCAGCATTTT.

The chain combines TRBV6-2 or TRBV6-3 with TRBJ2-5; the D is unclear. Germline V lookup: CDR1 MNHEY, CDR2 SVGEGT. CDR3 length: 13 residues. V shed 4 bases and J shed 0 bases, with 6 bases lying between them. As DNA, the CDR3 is TGTGCCAGCAGTTCTGCGTACCAAGAGACCCAGTACTTC. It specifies CASSSAYQETQYF.

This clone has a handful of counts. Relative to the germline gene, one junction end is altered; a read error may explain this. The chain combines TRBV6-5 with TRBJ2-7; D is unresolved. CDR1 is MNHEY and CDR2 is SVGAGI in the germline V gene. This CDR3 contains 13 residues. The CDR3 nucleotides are TGTGCCAGCAGACGTGAGGAATCCTACGATCAGTACTTC. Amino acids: CASRREESYDQYF.

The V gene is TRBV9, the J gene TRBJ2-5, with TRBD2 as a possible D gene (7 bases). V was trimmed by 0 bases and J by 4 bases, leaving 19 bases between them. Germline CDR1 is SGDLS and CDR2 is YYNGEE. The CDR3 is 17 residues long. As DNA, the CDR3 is TGTGCCAGCAGCGTAGAGGGGGGGCGAGCCACCAGAGAGACCCAGTACTTC. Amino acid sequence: CASSVEGGRATRETQYF.

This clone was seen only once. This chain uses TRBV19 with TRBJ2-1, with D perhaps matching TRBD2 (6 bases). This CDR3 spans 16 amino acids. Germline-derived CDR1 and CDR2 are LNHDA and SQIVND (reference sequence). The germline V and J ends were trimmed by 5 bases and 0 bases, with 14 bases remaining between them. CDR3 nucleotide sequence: TGTGCCAGTAGTGCTCTGGGGGGACCCTCCTACAATGAGCAGTTCTTC. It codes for CASSALGGPSYNEQFF.

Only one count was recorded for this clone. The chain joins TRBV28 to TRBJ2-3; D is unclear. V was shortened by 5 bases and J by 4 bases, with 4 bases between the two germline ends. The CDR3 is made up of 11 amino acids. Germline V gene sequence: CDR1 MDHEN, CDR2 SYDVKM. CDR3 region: CASSEADTQYF. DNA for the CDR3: TGTGCCAGCAGTGAGGCAGATACGCAGTATTTT.

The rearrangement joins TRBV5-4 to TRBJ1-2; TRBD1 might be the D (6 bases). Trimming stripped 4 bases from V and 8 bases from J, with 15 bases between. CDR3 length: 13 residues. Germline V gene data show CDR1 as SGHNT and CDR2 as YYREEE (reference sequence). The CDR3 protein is CASSDPGAEGYTF. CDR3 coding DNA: TGTGCCAGCAGCGACCCAGGGGCAGAAGGCTACACCTTC.

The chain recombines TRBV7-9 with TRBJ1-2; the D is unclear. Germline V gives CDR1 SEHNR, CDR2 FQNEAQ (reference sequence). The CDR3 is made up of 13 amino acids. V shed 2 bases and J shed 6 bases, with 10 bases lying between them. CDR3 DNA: TGTGCCAGCAGCTTACGGGTGAAAGATGGCTACACCTTC. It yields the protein CASSLRVKDGYTF.

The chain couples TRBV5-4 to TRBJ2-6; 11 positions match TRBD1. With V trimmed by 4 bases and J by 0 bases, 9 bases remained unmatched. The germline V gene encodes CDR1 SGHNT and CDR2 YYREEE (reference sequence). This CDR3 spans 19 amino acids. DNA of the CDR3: TGTGCCAGCAGCACCGCCGGGACAGGGGGAAGCTCTGGGGCCAACGTCCTGACTTTC. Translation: CASSTAGTGGSSGANVLTF.

The CDR3 spells CASSPEGGADTQYF. CDR3 sequence (DNA): TGCGCCAGCAGCCCGGAGGGCGGAGCAGATACGCAGTATTTT. This chain uses TRBV5-1 with TRBJ2-3, with a tentative D call TRBD2 (6 bases). The ends were cut back, 4 bases at V and 4 bases at J, with 13 bases in the middle. This CDR3 has 14 amino acids. Germline V gene lookup returns CDR1 SGHRS and CDR2 YFSETQ.

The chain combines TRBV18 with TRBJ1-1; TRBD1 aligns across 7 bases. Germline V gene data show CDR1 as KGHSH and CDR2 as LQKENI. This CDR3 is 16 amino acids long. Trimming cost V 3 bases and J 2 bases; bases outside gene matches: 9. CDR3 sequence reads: CASSPKTGQRNTEAFF. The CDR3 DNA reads TGTGCCAGCTCACCTAAGACGGGACAGAGAAACACTGAAGCTTTCTTT.

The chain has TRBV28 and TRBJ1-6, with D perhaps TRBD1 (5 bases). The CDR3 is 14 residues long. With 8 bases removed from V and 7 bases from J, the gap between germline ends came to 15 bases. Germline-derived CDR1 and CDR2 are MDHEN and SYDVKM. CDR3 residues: CASLGGGANSPLHF. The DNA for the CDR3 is TGTGCCAGCTTGGGCGGCGGGGCAAATTCACCCCTCCACTTT.

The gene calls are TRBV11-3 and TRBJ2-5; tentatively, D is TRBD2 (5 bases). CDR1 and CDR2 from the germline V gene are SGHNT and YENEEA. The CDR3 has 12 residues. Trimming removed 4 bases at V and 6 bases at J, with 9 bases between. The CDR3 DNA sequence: TGTGCCAGCAGCTCGAGGGCGCAGACCCAGTACTTC. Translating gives CASSSRAQTQYF.

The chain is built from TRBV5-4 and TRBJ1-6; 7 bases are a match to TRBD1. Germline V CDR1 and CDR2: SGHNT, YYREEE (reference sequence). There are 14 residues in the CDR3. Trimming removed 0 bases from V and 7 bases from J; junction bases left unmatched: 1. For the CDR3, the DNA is TGTGCCAGCAGCTTGGAGGGGGCCAATTCACCCCTCCACTTT. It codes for CASSLEGANSPLHF.